Listed below are T cell receptor beta chains from one sample, sequenced in a study of T cell changes during pregnancy in multiple sclerosis. Generated by immunoSEQ multiplex PCR, the TCRdb table keeps only in-frame clones and is missing some. The table includes 70,000 or so clones, around nine tenths detected once. This material consisted of CD4+ T cells from peripheral blood mononuclear cells, taken after pregnancy. The source of these receptors is a female donor with multiple sclerosis, enrolled in a pregnancy study. Each CDR3 is given with its conserved first and last residue. A D gene is named only where the DNA matches it firmly. Clone size is stated in some rows and not others, as once, few, many or a class when expanded.

>.|TRBV27|TRBJ2-6|.
CASSSAVLGGANVLTF
TGTGCCAGCAGTTCCGCGGTTCTAGGTGGGGCCAACGTCCTGACTTTC
>.|TRBV10-3|TRBJ1-1|.
CAISETQGVNTEAFF
TGTGCCATCAGTGAAACACAAGGGGTGAACACTGAAGCTTTCTTT
>TRBD1|TRBV30|TRBJ2-1|.
CASSAGQGLPWNEQFF
TGTGCCTCCTCAGCGGGACAGGGGCTCCCCTGGAATGAGCAGTTCTTC
>TRBD2|TRBV4-2|TRBJ2-1|.
CASSQSGGGLRNEQFF
TGTGCCAGCAGCCAATCCGGGGGGGGCCTCCGGAATGAGCAGTTCTTC
>TRBD1|TRBV7-6|TRBJ2-5|.
CASSWAPGQGETQYF
TGTGCCAGCAGCTGGGCCCCGGGACAGGGGGAGACCCAGTACTTC
>TRBD2|TRBV2|TRBJ2-1|.
CAVTSGSPYNEQFF
TGTGCCGTAACTAGCGGGAGTCCCTACAATGAGCAGTTCTTC
>TRBD2|TRBV7-3|TRBJ2-2|.
CASSAGVGELFF
TGTGCCAGCAGCGCGGGGGTCGGGGAGCTGTTTTTT
>.|TRBV6-5|TRBJ1-6|.
CASSYIGTDGSPLHF
TGTGCCAGCAGTTACATCGGGACTGACGGTTCACCCCTCCACTTT
>.|TRBV7-6|TRBJ1-6|.
CASSLGTPWQGNSPLHF
TGTGCCAGCAGCTTAGGAACCCCCTGGCAGGGAAATTCACCCCTCCACTTT
>TRBD1|TRBV28|TRBJ1-5|.
CASSLDRAYQPQHF
TGTGCCAGCAGTTTGGACAGGGCCTATCAGCCCCAGCATTTT
>TRBD2|TRBV7-2|TRBJ2-1|few
CASSSTSGNEQFF
TGTGCCAGCAGCTCGACTAGCGGGAATGAGCAGTTCTTC
>TRBD1|TRBV2|TRBJ2-1|.
CASRPPAGTGENEQFF
TGTGCCAGCAGACCCCCAGCCGGGACAGGGGAAAATGAGCAGTTCTTC
>TRBD1|TRBV30|TRBJ2-7|.
CAWSVRTGDSYEQCF
TGTGCCTGGAGTGTTAGGACAGGGGACTCCTACGAGCAGTGCTTC
>TRBD2|TRBV6-6|TRBJ2-7|.
CASSSALAGLSYEQYF
TGTGCCAGCAGCTCAGCCCTAGCGGGGTTATCCTACGAGCAGTACTTC